This T cell receptor (beta chain) appears in the sequencing data of a study of T cell responses to AZD1222 COVID-19 vaccine (dated by TCRdb to about 2021). Regarding the research as a whole: AZD1222 recipients with second doses at about 4 weeks or about 12 weeks were pooled, because spike-specific TCR depth and breadth did not differ between schedules. Trial participants were enrolled by age into subgroups of 18-55, 56-69 and 70-plus years, and about 150, 27 and 61 TCR-sequenced participants, respectively, were included in these subgroups. A total of roughly 240 trial participants underwent TCR sequencing, of whom 207 received two doses of AZD1222 and about 25 received two doses of the MenACWY control vaccine.

The sample's time point label is to be understood as: baseline before first vaccination. Samples from vaccinated people were obtained from the UK trials COV001 and COV002, which included a single-blind randomized controlled phase 2/3 trial of AZD1222 (ChAdOx1 nCoV-19) in healthy adults. Trial participant PBMC samples were collected at day 0 and day 28 after the second dose for TCRbeta chain sequencing. General conclusions and limits of the study: Nearly half of unique spike-specific TCRs reportedly recognized epitopes outside regions mutated in the B.1.351 and B.1.1.7 variants. In the small 56-69-year group, the increase in depth fell short of significance, most likely because of low power. After two AZD1222 doses, both the breadth and the depth of spike-specific TCRs were significantly higher than at day 0 and than in MenACWY recipients. Conclusions about previously exposed vaccinees are limited, since just a handful of AZD1222 recipients were seropositive for SARS-CoV-2 at baseline. Participants were mostly white British and included more females than males, and it was suggested by the authors that clonal diversity may have been underestimated. No day 14 peak-response samples were available, so repertoires were characterized only after the peak T cell response. Vaccine-associated CD4 TCRs spanned the whole spike protein, with dominant responses in regions 160-218 and 743-854.

For this clone: Its target antigen remains unknown. Base-call qualities are not available, and no considerably larger clone is one nucleotide away.

For this chain, trimming is 9 bases at the V end and 7 bases at the J end, and the number of junction bases without a gene match is 9. Measured from the cysteine to the phenylalanine, the CDR3 is 14 residues long. This entry keeps only the CDR3 DNA: 42 bases, framed from base 1. Taken from the germline V gene, the CDR1 and CDR2 loops are SGHTA and FQGNSA. The CDR3 regions of human TCRbeta chains were analyzed by immunosequencing. The study's processing was this. TCRs in the repertoires were matched against a reference library of SARS-CoV-2-specific TCRs that had been generated with the MIRA antigen-specificity platform. Breadth was defined as the fraction of unique TCRs that were SARS-CoV-2-associated, and depth was defined as the fraction of total T cells that were SARS-CoV-2-associated. Using the MIRA data, each spike-specific TCR was assigned both to the spike region to which the TCR was reactive and to a CD4 or CD8 class. Log10-transformed breadth and depth values were compared by one-way ANOVA with Sidak's multiple comparisons tests. TCRdb mirrors the immuneACCESS table, restricted to in-frame sequences. Some clones are absent from its copies; in checked studies, under half trace to an unresolved V gene, and the reason for the others is unknown. The D gene and trimming were derived from the DNA, and the V and J assignments and clone size from that table. Within this sample are over 100,000 clones, with 80% to 90% of them counted one time only. The ten largest clonotypes hold 8% to 9% of the sample.

The chain uses TRBV7-2 and TRBJ1-2, with 12 bases matching TRBD1. The TCR sequence derives from an adult in good health. Source: peripheral blood, taken on day 0 of AZD1222 vaccination. The CDR3 corresponds to CARGGTGGAGGYTF. The nucleotide sequence is TGTGCCAGAGGCGGGACAGGGGGCGCGGGTGGCTACACCTTC.